These 8 T cell receptor beta chains originate from one sample sequenced in a study of T cell changes during pregnancy in multiple sclerosis (dated by TCRdb to about 2019). Library preparation employed the immunoSEQ multiplex PCR assay. Entries here come from immuneACCESS through TCRdb and include only in-frame sequences with V and J called. Some clones fail to appear in such tables; in the studies checked, an unresolved V gene covers under half of the shortfall, and the cause of the remainder is unknown. This sample has more than 45,000 clones in its table, and around 92% of those were observed once. Of the sample, around 0.66% falls within the top ten clones. Sequenced here: CD4+ T cells from peripheral blood mononuclear cells, sampled after pregnancy. Receptor source: a female donor with multiple sclerosis, enrolled in a pregnancy study.

The V call is TRBV27, the J call TRBJ1-2; TRBD1 agrees at 11 bases. The CDR3 is 13 amino acids. Germline values: CDR1 MNHEY, CDR2 SMNVEV (reference sequence). Losses at the gene ends were 7 bases for V and 8 bases for J; bases not matched to a gene: 6. CDR3 nucleotide sequence: TGTGCCAGCATAGGACAGGGGGCGGGGGGCTACACCTTC. Amino acid sequence: CASIGQGAGGYTF.

This clone was recorded once. The genes are TRBV9 and TRBJ2-7; the match to TRBD1 covers 11 bases. The V gene's germline CDR1 is SGDLS and CDR2 YYNGEE. The ends lost 4 bases at V and 6 bases at J; junction bases unmatched: 9. The CDR3 consists of 15 residues. The CDR3 DNA reads as TGTGCCAGCAGCCCAAGGGACAGGGGGGTTTCCGAGCAGTACTTC. As protein: CASSPRDRGVSEQYF.

The genes are TRBV6-6 and TRBJ1-6; a possible D gene is TRBD1 (5 bases). The CDR3 is 13 residues long. Per germline, CDR1 MNHNY and CDR2 SVGAGI (reference sequence). V was shortened by 5 bases and J by 10 bases, with 12 bases between the two germline ends. The CDR3 nucleotides read TGTGCCAGCAGTAGTCAGGGATCCTCACCCCTCCACTTT. Amino acids: CASSSQGSSPLHF.

This rearrangement joins TRBV6-5 to TRBJ1-1; unclear D gene. V was pared by 4 bases and J by 3 bases, with 12 bases between. CDR3 length equals 14 residues. Germline V CDR1 and CDR2: MNHEY, SVGAGI. CDR3 sequence: CASSSPQDYTEAFF. The CDR3 coding sequence is TGTGCCAGCAGTTCCCCTCAGGATTACACTGAAGCTTTCTTT.

This chain links TRBV30 with TRBJ1-5; 7 nucleotides match TRBD1. Germline values: CDR1 GTSNPN, CDR2 SVGIG (reference sequence). Trimming removed 0 bases from V and 6 bases from J; junction bases left unmatched: 5. The CDR3 has 14 residues. DNA of the CDR3: TGTGCCTGGAGTGTAACAGGGGTGGGTCAGCCCCAGCATTTT. It specifies CAWSVTGVGQPQHF.

The chain has TRBV2 and TRBJ2-1; perhaps TRBD2 as D (6 bases). The V gene lost 5 bases and the J gene lost 2 bases, with 13 bases spanning the gap. Germline V gene lookup returns CDR1 SNHLY and CDR2 FYNNEI. The length of the CDR3 is 15 residues. In DNA form, the CDR3 reads TGTGCCAGCAGTCCTCACAGGAGGGCCTACAATGAGCAGTTCTTC. This sequence encodes CASSPHRRAYNEQFF. Full variable domain (rest looked up from reference TRBV2 and TRBJ2-1): EPEVTQTPSHQVTQMGQEVILRCVPISNHLYFYWYRQILGQKVEFLVSFYNNEISEKSEIFDDQFSVERPDGSNFTLKIRSTKLEDSAMYFCASSPHRRAYNEQFFGPGTRLTVL.

The rearrangement links TRBV7-3 to TRBJ2-1; a weak D match, TRBD1 (5 bases). Trimming stripped 5 bases from V and 1 base from J, with 12 bases between. The CDR3 has 15 amino acids. CDR1 is SGHTA and CDR2 is FQGTGA in the germline V gene. Here the CDR3 reads CASSPPGWSYNEQFF. Written as DNA, the CDR3 is TGTGCCAGCAGCCCCCCAGGGTGGTCCTACAATGAGCAGTTCTTC.

The CDR3: CASSGGQGGYGYTF. The CDR3 DNA is TGTGCCAGCAGTGGGGGACAGGGAGGCTATGGCTACACCTTC. The chain carries TRBV2 and TRBJ1-2; 9 bases map to TRBD1. The junction had 4 bases not matched to a gene; V was cut back by 4 bases and J by 4 bases. The germline CDR1 and CDR2 sequences are SNHLY and FYNNEI. The CDR3 spans 14 residues.